One and the same sample provided the 24 T cell receptor beta chains below, sequenced in a study of T-cell reconstitution after alpha-beta-depleted transplantation in children. Unique molecular identifiers were incorporated when the TCRbeta library was constructed. TCRdb itself ran the PCR reads through MiXCR, one entry per CDR3 protein. The repertoire holds about 830,000 distinct CDR3 sequences, under 20% seen once, with just under 5% in the top ten. Sequencing was performed on PBMCs, mostly from graft donor cells, taken 360 days after TCRalphabeta/CD19-depleted stem cell transplant. These receptors were collected from a male patient between 5 and 17 years old who had a stem cell transplant for acute lymphoblastic leukemia, so the T cells may come from the graft donor.

This clonotype was picked up one time. The V and J genes are TRBV15 and TRBJ1-1; 9 nucleotides match TRBD1. This CDR3 has 13 amino acids. J gave up 9 bases and V 0 bases, and 2 bases lay outside the gene matches. Per germline, CDR1 LNHNV and CDR2 YYDKDF (reference sequence). This chain's CDR3 is CATSRDGTGKAFF. In DNA, the CDR3 is TGTGCCACCAGCAGAGATGGGACAGGGAAAGCTTTCTTT.

This chain links TRBV5-1 with TRBJ1-2; D is uncertain. The CDR3 runs 13 residues. Trimming cost V 2 bases and J 4 bases, with 9 bases left between them. The germline gives CDR1 SGHRS, CDR2 YFSETQ. Here the CDR3 reads CASSFGPSYGYTF. The CDR3 DNA reads TGCGCCAGCAGCTTCGGGCCTTCCTATGGCTACACCTTC.

This clonotype has ten or more counts. V is TRBV7-2 and J is TRBJ2-7; 9 bases are shared with TRBD2. The CDR3 length is 14 residues. J lost 5 bases, V lost 0 bases, and 2 bases had no gene match. Per germline, CDR1 SGHTA and CDR2 FQGNSA. The CDR3 region has the DNA TGTGCCAGCAGCTTAGCGGGACTAGCTGACGAGCAGTACTTC. It encodes CASSLAGLADEQYF.

The chain joins TRBV12-3 or TRBV12-4 to TRBJ2-5; the D gene is possibly TRBD2 (7 bases). Trimming left V 2 bases short and J 6 bases short, with 19 bases between. The CDR3 extends over 16 amino acids. In DNA form, the CDR3 reads TGTGCCAGCAGTTTAAGGGGGGGGGCAGCGCCCAAGACCCAGTACTTC. Protein: CASSLRGGAAPKTQYF.

This clonotype was found many times. The chain links TRBV20-1 to TRBJ2-1; the match to TRBD1 covers 7 bases. The CDR3 loop spans 14 amino acids. CDR1 DFQATT and CDR2 SNEGSKA come from the germline V gene (reference sequence). V lost 3 bases, J lost 6 bases, and 8 bases stayed unmatched. Written as DNA, the CDR3 is TGCAGTGCTAGCCCGACAGGGATGATCAATGAGCAGTTCTTC. Translated: CSASPTGMINEQFF.

Only a few counts were recorded for this clonotype. The V gene is TRBV5-1, the J gene TRBJ2-3; a weak D match, TRBD1 (6 bases). Trimming removed 3 bases from V and 0 bases from J, with 17 bases in between. The CDR3 loop spans 17 amino acids. Germline assignment: CDR1 SGHRS and CDR2 YFSETQ. The CDR3 region has the DNA TGCGCCAGCAGCTACCCGGACAGACCTCCTAGCACAGATACGCAGTATTTT. Residues: CASSYPDRPPSTDTQYF. Supplemented by reference TRBV5-1 and TRBJ2-3, the full variable domain reads KAGVTQTPRYLIKTRGQQVTLSCSPISGHRSVSWYQQTPGQGLQFLFEYFSETQRNKGNFPGRFSGRQFSNSRSEMNVSTLELGDSALYLCASSYPDRPPSTDTQYFGPGTRLTVL.

There are a few counts of this clonotype. The V call is TRBV12-3 or TRBV12-4, the J call TRBJ2-7, with D tentatively TRBD1 (7 bases). The CDR3 has 13 amino acids. Trimming removed 6 bases at V and 4 bases at J, with 13 bases between. For the CDR3, the DNA is TGTGCCAGCAGACTACAGGGGAGGTACGAGCAGTACTTC. It codes for CASRLQGRYEQYF.

The table lists this clonotype with many counts. The CDR3 here is CASKDRGTIYF. As DNA, the CDR3 is TGTGCCAGCAAGGACAGGGGCACCATATATTTT. The V and J genes are TRBV12-3 or TRBV12-4 and TRBJ1-3; 9 bases match TRBD1. The ends lost 7 bases at V and 9 bases at J; junction bases unmatched: 1. The CDR3 is 11 residues long.

This clonotype showed up many times. The chain couples TRBV7-6 to TRBJ2-3; D gene ambiguous. The CDR3 is made up of 13 amino acids. Trimming pared 5 bases from V and 0 bases from J, leaving 6 bases between. Germline loops: CDR1 SGHVS, CDR2 FNYEAQ. For the CDR3, the DNA is TGTGCCAGCAGCATGGACAGCACAGATACGCAGTATTTT. This encodes CASSMDSTDTQYF.

This clonotype was observed a handful of times. V and J are TRBV24-1 and TRBJ1-5; D is perhaps TRBD1 (6 bases). CDR1 and CDR2 from the germline V gene are KGHDR and SFDVKD. This CDR3 region has 15 residues. Trimming left V 6 bases short and J 1 base short, with 12 bases between. The CDR3 DNA sequence: TGTGCCACCAGTTGGGGGGCCGGAAGCAATCAGCCCCAGCATTTT. This codes for CATSWGAGSNQPQHF.

This clonotype was observed a handful of times. This rearrangement joins TRBV20-1 to TRBJ2-1; the D gene is possibly TRBD2 (6 bases). Germline V CDR1 and CDR2: DFQATT, SNEGSKA (reference sequence). The CDR3 totals 14 residues. The CDR3 loop reads CSPTRLGSYNEQFF. The CDR3 bases are TGCAGCCCTACTAGACTAGGTTCCTACAATGAGCAGTTCTTC.

The sample holds a few counts of this clonotype. The chain has TRBV7-2 and TRBJ2-3, with TRBD2 matching over 13 bases. J lost 4 bases, V lost 5 bases, and 9 bases had no gene match. Germline CDR1 reads SGHTA; CDR2 reads FQGNSA. The CDR3 has 17 amino acids. CDR3 nucleotides: TGTGCCAGCAGCAAGGCGGGGACTAGCGGGACCGCAGATACGCAGTATTTT. Its protein product is CASSKAGTSGTADTQYF.

This clonotype has just a few counts. The rearrangement links TRBV20-1 to TRBJ2-7; 7 bases align to TRBD2. Germline values: CDR1 DFQATT, CDR2 SNEGSKA (reference sequence). J was trimmed by 5 bases and V by 5 bases; bases with no gene match: 18. The CDR3 has 16 amino acids. The DNA of the CDR3 is TGCAGTGCTCCCCGTCCCTCCCCCGGGGGGAGAAACGAGCAGTACTTC. Translating it yields CSAPRPSPGGRNEQYF.

This clonotype was seen a handful of times. The chain joins TRBV12-3 or TRBV12-4 to TRBJ2-1, with unresolved D. The length of the CDR3 is 16 residues. V was cut by 5 bases and J by 0 bases, with 14 bases left in between. DNA of the CDR3: TGTGCCAGCAGTACCCTCTTGGTGAGCTCCTACAATGAGCAGTTCTTC. Translating gives CASSTLLVSSYNEQFF.

The chain carries TRBV12-3 or TRBV12-4 and TRBJ2-5, with D possibly called TRBD1 or TRBD2 (7 bases each). Trimming removed 6 bases from V and 0 bases from J, with 29 bases in between. The CDR3 is made up of 20 amino acids. The chain's CDR3 is CASSRPHRGGLLAYQETQYF. In DNA, the CDR3 is TGTGCCAGCAGCCGCCCCCACAGGGGAGGGCTTCTAGCGTACCAAGAGACCCAGTACTTC.

At least ten counts were recorded for this clonotype. The chain couples TRBV10-3 to TRBJ1-5, with D uncertain. This CDR3 has 12 amino acids. Germline V gene lookup returns CDR1 ENHRY and CDR2 SYGVKD. V was pared by 3 bases and J by 4 bases, with 4 bases between. The CDR3 DNA sequence: TGTGCCATCAGTGAAGAGAATCAGCCCCAGCATTTT. It specifies CAISEENQPQHF.

This clonotype was seen more than once but under ten times. The V and J genes are TRBV7-8 and TRBJ2-7; 12 nucleotides agree with TRBD2. V dropped 0 bases and J dropped 2; count of bases not matched to a gene: 2. Germline V gives CDR1 SGHVS, CDR2 FQNEAQ. This CDR3 spans 16 amino acids. As DNA, the CDR3 is TGTGCCAGCAGCTTAGCTCGGACTAGCGGGACCTACGAGCAGTACTTC. Translated, it gives CASSLARTSGTYEQYF.

This chain's CDR3 is CASSLVAAVQYF. CDR3 sequence (DNA): TGCGCCAGCAGCTTGGTGGCAGCGGTGCAGTATTTT. V is TRBV5-1 and J is TRBJ2-3; tentative D call: TRBD2 (5 bases). The CDR3 length is 12 residues. CDR1 and CDR2 (germline): SGHRS, YFSETQ. V lost 0 bases and J 11 bases, leaving 10 bases between the germline ends.

There are a few counts of this clonotype. This chain links TRBV5-1 with TRBJ2-1, with TRBD2 identical over 9 bases. V gave up 4 bases and J gave up 3 bases; unmatched junction bases: 11. Germline CDR1 is SGHRS and CDR2 is YFSETQ. This CDR3 region has 17 residues. Here the CDR3 reads CASSPLYSGSVYNEQFF. Written as DNA, the CDR3 is TGCGCCAGCAGCCCCCTGTATAGCGGGAGTGTCTACAATGAGCAGTTCTTC.

This clonotype was recorded a few times. The chain links TRBV12-3 or TRBV12-4 to TRBJ2-4; 7 bases fit TRBD2. Losses at the gene ends were 2 bases for V and 3 bases for J; bases not matched to a gene: 10. The length of the CDR3 is 17 residues. CDR3 in DNA: TGTGCCAGCAGTTTACCGGGACTACAGTACGTCAAAAACATTCAGTACTTC. Amino acids: CASSLPGLQYVKNIQYF.

To note about this clonotype: An end of the junction does not agree with germline; a read error may underlie this. This chain connects TRBV4-1 to TRBJ1-1, with D tentatively TRBD1 (6 bases). The CDR3 contains 18 residues. Per germline, CDR1 MGHRA and CDR2 YSYEKL. The CDR3 sequence: CASSQQRSFGGMNTEAFF. The CDR3 bases are TGCGCCAGCAGCCAACAAAGGTCTTTTGGGGGCATGAACACTGAGGCTTTCTTT.

The V and J genes are TRBV15 and TRBJ2-5; D possibly corresponds to TRBD1 (5 bases). CDR1 LNHNV and CDR2 YYDKDF come from the germline V gene (reference sequence). Trimming stripped 0 bases from V and 2 bases from J, with 13 bases between. The CDR3 spans 16 residues. CDR3 DNA sequence: TGTGCCACCAGCAGAGAGGGGCAGGCCATGCAAGAGACCCAGTACTTC. This codes for CATSREGQAMQETQYF.

The chain couples TRBV4-1 to TRBJ1-2; a possible D gene is TRBD1 (5 bases). The CDR3 has 16 residues. V was cut by 3 bases and J by 1 base, with 15 bases left in between. Per the germline V gene, CDR1 is MGHRA and CDR2 is YSYEKL. The CDR3 protein is CASSQGGPTHNYGYTF. CDR3 DNA: TGCGCCAGCAGCCAGGGGGGACCCACTCATAACTATGGCTACACCTTC.

This clonotype occurred a few times. One end of the junction varies from germline; a read error may be responsible. The chain links TRBV20-1 to TRBJ2-5, with D tentatively TRBD1 (6 bases). CDR3 length: 15 amino acids. Germline loops: CDR1 DFQATT, CDR2 SNEGSKA (reference sequence). The chain's CDR3 is CCARGGFFGRKTQYF. Here the CDR3 DNA reads TGCTGTGCTAGAGGGGGTTTTTTCGGGCGGAAGACCCAGTACTTC.